A selection of T cell receptor beta chains follows, all from one sample in a study of tumor-infiltrating lymphocytes in primary liver carcinoma. One entry per CDR3 protein results from TCRdb running MiXCR on the multiplex PCR reads. Among about 66,000 distinct CDR3 sequences, roughly 70% were seen once, and the ten largest hold around 44%. Sequenced input: liver tumor tissue from sampling region 4. The receptors stem from a man in his forties with primary liver carcinoma and hepatitis B virus infection. CDR3s include the opening cysteine and the closing phenylalanine or tryptophan. A D gene is named only where the DNA matches it firmly. The size of a clone is reported for some rows only, either as once, few or many, or as a class for expanded clones.

abundance: few
d_gene: -
j_gene: TRBJ2-7
v_gene: TRBV10-3
CDR3nt: TGTGCCATCAGACGTGACTTGAGCTCCTACAATGAGCAGTACTTC
CDR3aa: CAIRRDLSSYNEQYF

abundance: few
d_gene: -
j_gene: TRBJ2-7
v_gene: TRBV4-2
CDR3nt: TGTGCCAGCAGCCAAGAGCGGCTCGGCGAGCAGTACTTC
CDR3aa: CASSQERLGEQYF

abundance: once
d_gene: TRBD2
j_gene: TRBJ2-7
v_gene: TRBV7-8
CDR3nt: TGTGCCGGCAGCTTAGCGGCGGGAGCAGGGTACGAGCAGTACTTC
CDR3aa: CAGSLAAGAGYEQYF

abundance: -
d_gene: -
j_gene: TRBJ2-7
v_gene: TRBV11-2
CDR3nt: TGTGCCAGCAGCTTGGAGTCCGGGATCTCTCGCGAACAGTACTTC
CDR3aa: CASSLESGISREQYF

abundance: once
d_gene: -
j_gene: TRBJ2-5
v_gene: TRBV6-2/TRBV6-3
CDR3nt: TGTGCCAGCAGTTTACAAGAGACTCAGTGCTTC
CDR3aa: CASSLQETQCF

abundance: -
d_gene: -
j_gene: TRBJ2-5
v_gene: TRBV11-2
CDR3nt: TGTGCCAGCAGCATCGAGTGGAATCGGAGGGAGACACAGTACTTC
CDR3aa: CASSIEWNRRETQYF

abundance: many
d_gene: -
j_gene: TRBJ1-6
v_gene: TRBV5-6
CDR3nt: TGTGCCAGCAGCCCAAGGACTCCAGTGAATTCACCCCTCCACTTT
CDR3aa: CASSPRTPVNSPLHF

abundance: -
d_gene: -
j_gene: TRBJ1-4
v_gene: TRBV29-1
CDR3nt: TGCAGTGTGAGGGGAAGGTCGGGTGAAAAACTGTCTTTT
CDR3aa: CSVRGRSGEKLSF

abundance: many
d_gene: TRBD1
j_gene: TRBJ1-4
v_gene: TRBV11-2
CDR3nt: TGTGCCAGCAACTTAGACCCGACAGGGGTTGAAAAACTGTTTTTT
CDR3aa: CASNLDPTGVEKLFF

abundance: once
d_gene: -
j_gene: TRBJ2-6
v_gene: TRBV5-1
CDR3nt: TGCGCCAACAGCCTGAGGCGTTCTGGGGCCAACGTCCTGACCTTC
CDR3aa: CANSLRRSGANVLTF

abundance: -
d_gene: TRBD2
j_gene: TRBJ2-3
v_gene: TRBV6-6
CDR3nt: TGTGCCAACAGGAAAAGGACTAGCAGGAGGACGGATACGCAGTATTTT
CDR3aa: CANRKRTSRRTDTQYF

abundance: -
d_gene: -
j_gene: TRBJ2-6
v_gene: TRBV11-2
CDR3nt: TGTACCAGCAGCTCGGGGGCAGGGCCTTGGGCCAACGTCCTGACTTTC
CDR3aa: CTSSSGAGPWANVLTF

abundance: -
d_gene: TRBD2
j_gene: TRBJ2-7
v_gene: TRBV11-2
CDR3nt: TGTGCCAGCAGCGCCCCGGGACTAGCGTTGTGGGTGCAGTACTTC
CDR3aa: CASSAPGLALWVQYF

abundance: -
d_gene: -
j_gene: TRBJ2-3
v_gene: TRBV11-2
CDR3nt: TGTGCCAGCAGCATATCGGCAGGGGCGACAGATACGCAGTATTTT
CDR3aa: CASSISAGATDTQYF

abundance: few
d_gene: -
j_gene: TRBJ2-7
v_gene: TRBV7-8
CDR3nt: TGTGCCAGCAGCTTATCGGGTTCTTCCTACGAGCAGTACTTC
CDR3aa: CASSLSGSSYEQYF

abundance: -
d_gene: -
j_gene: TRBJ2-1
v_gene: TRBV19
CDR3nt: TGTGCCAGTAGTTCCGGACATGGTGGTCATGAGCAGTTCTTC
CDR3aa: CASSSGHGGHEQFF

abundance: -
d_gene: -
j_gene: TRBJ2-3
v_gene: TRBV14
CDR3nt: TGTACCAGCAGCCAAGGATACGCAGATACACAGTATTTT
CDR3aa: CTSSQGYADTQYF

abundance: -
d_gene: -
j_gene: TRBJ1-1
v_gene: TRBV11-2
CDR3nt: TGTGCCAGCGGCTTAACGGCCTTCAACACTGAAACTTTCTTT
CDR3aa: CASGLTAFNTETFF

abundance: -
d_gene: -
j_gene: TRBJ1-4
v_gene: TRBV11-2
CDR3nt: TGTGCCAACAGCCCCGCCATAGCTCCAACTAATGGAAAACTGTTTTTT
CDR3aa: CANSPAIAPTNGKLFF

abundance: few
d_gene: -
j_gene: TRBJ2-7
v_gene: TRBV12-3/TRBV12-4
CDR3nt: TGTGCCAGCAGTCCTCAGGAGCACGAGCAGTACTTC
CDR3aa: CASSPQEHEQYF

abundance: -
d_gene: TRBD1
j_gene: TRBJ2-1
v_gene: TRBV28
CDR3nt: TGTGCCAGCAGTTGGGGACAGATTGTACTTCGATGGGAGCTGTTCTTC
CDR3aa: CASSWGQIVLRWELFF

abundance: -
d_gene: -
j_gene: TRBJ2-3
v_gene: TRBV5-1
CDR3nt: TGCACCAGCAGCTTGGGGGCGGGGGATTGGGGAGATATGCAGTATTTT
CDR3aa: CTSSLGAGDWGDMQYF

abundance: few
d_gene: -
j_gene: TRBJ2-1
v_gene: TRBV12-3/TRBV12-4
CDR3nt: TGTGCCAGCAGTTTAGGGACTGAGCAGTTCTTC
CDR3aa: CASSLGTEQFF

abundance: -
d_gene: -
j_gene: TRBJ1-2
v_gene: TRBV6-5
CDR3nt: TGTGCCACCCTAGACCTCACCGCAATGCACACCTTC
CDR3aa: CATLDLTAMHTF

abundance: -
d_gene: TRBD2
j_gene: TRBJ2-7
v_gene: TRBV4-1
CDR3nt: TGCGCCAACAGCCCGAATTCGCCCGAGACTAGCGTACCCTACGAGCAGTACTTC
CDR3aa: CANSPNSPETSVPYEQYF

abundance: few
d_gene: -
j_gene: TRBJ1-1
v_gene: TRBV29-1
CDR3nt: TGCAGCGTTGGTCCAGGGTGGGCTATGGTCGCTGAAGCTTTCTTT
CDR3aa: CSVGPGWAMVAEAFF

abundance: many
d_gene: -
j_gene: TRBJ2-1
v_gene: TRBV11-1
CDR3nt: TGTGCCAGCAGCCCCCGGGTGGCGGACTCCTACAATGAGCAGTTCTTC
CDR3aa: CASSPRVADSYNEQFF

abundance: -
d_gene: -
j_gene: TRBJ1-1
v_gene: TRBV12-3/TRBV12-4
CDR3nt: TGTGCCAGCAGCTCTTCCGATGTGAACAGTGAAGCTTTCTTT
CDR3aa: CASSSSDVNSEAFF

abundance: -
d_gene: -
j_gene: TRBJ2-7
v_gene: TRBV4-2
CDR3nt: TGTGCCAGCAGCCGAAATAGGCTAGTAAGTACCGAGCAGTACTTC
CDR3aa: CASSRNRLVSTEQYF

abundance: -
d_gene: -
j_gene: TRBJ2-2
v_gene: TRBV6-6
CDR3nt: TGTGCCAGCAGTTATGTCGCCCGTAACACCGGGAAGCTGTTTTTT
CDR3aa: CASSYVARNTGKLFF

abundance: once
d_gene: -
j_gene: TRBJ1-2
v_gene: TRBV29-1
CDR3nt: -
CDR3aa: CSVEHEGYGCTF

abundance: -
d_gene: -
j_gene: TRBJ2-2
v_gene: TRBV7-9
CDR3nt: TGTGTCAGCAACTTAGTTCTTCAGGGCTGGACCGGGGAGCTGTTTTTT
CDR3aa: CVSNLVLQGWTGELFF

abundance: -
d_gene: TRBD2
j_gene: TRBJ2-3
v_gene: TRBV12-5
CDR3nt: TGTGCTAGCGATTCCGAAGCGGGATGCACAGATACGCAGTATTTT
CDR3aa: CASDSEAGCTDTQYF

abundance: -
d_gene: TRBD1
j_gene: TRBJ2-5
v_gene: TRBV7-8
CDR3nt: TGTGCCAGCAGCTCTAGCACAGGGGTGGCGGAGACCCAGTACTTC
CDR3aa: CASSSSTGVAETQYF

abundance: -
d_gene: -
j_gene: TRBJ2-3
v_gene: TRBV29-1
CDR3nt: TGCAGCGTTGGCGGGACTATCGGGAGAGGGGGCCCAGATACGCAGTATTTT
CDR3aa: CSVGGTIGRGGPDTQYF

abundance: many
d_gene: -
j_gene: TRBJ2-1
v_gene: TRBV29-1
CDR3nt: TGCAGCGCTACGGAGGCCGCAGGTGAGCAGTTCTTC
CDR3aa: CSATEAAGEQFF

abundance: -
d_gene: TRBD2
j_gene: TRBJ2-3
v_gene: TRBV4-3
CDR3nt: TGCGCCAGCAGCCCGGCCGATACTAGCGGGAGGACCACAGATACGCAGAATTTT
CDR3aa: CASSPADTSGRTTDTQNF

abundance: -
d_gene: TRBD2
j_gene: TRBJ2-1
v_gene: TRBV11-1
CDR3nt: TGTGCCAGCAGCCCTCCCCCTGCTAGCGGGTTTAACTCCTACAATGAGCAATTCTTC
CDR3aa: CASSPPPASGFNSYNEQFF

abundance: medium-sized
d_gene: -
j_gene: TRBJ2-2
v_gene: TRBV11-2
CDR3nt: TGTGCCAGCAGTTCGTATCCCGGGGTTTTTACCGGGGAGCTGTTTTTT
CDR3aa: CASSSYPGVFTGELFF

abundance: -
d_gene: -
j_gene: TRBJ2-5
v_gene: TRBV30
CDR3nt: TGTGCCTGCTTAGGGCGCGATTCTCAAGAGACCCAATACTTC
CDR3aa: CACLGRDSQETQYF

abundance: -
d_gene: -
j_gene: TRBJ2-4
v_gene: TRBV4-2
CDR3nt: TGTGCCAGCAGCCAAGGAATGGGGCTTCTCGTCAATAACATTCAGTACTTC
CDR3aa: CASSQGMGLLVNNIQYF

abundance: few
d_gene: -
j_gene: TRBJ2-2
v_gene: TRBV6-1
CDR3nt: TGTGCCAGCAACCTCCGAGGGACAATAGAGGAGCTGTTTTTT
CDR3aa: CASNLRGTIEELFF

abundance: -
d_gene: TRBD2
j_gene: TRBJ2-3
v_gene: TRBV4-2
CDR3nt: TGCGCCAGCAGCCAAGTGGCGCTTCTAGCGGGAGTGACAGATACGCAGTGTTTT
CDR3aa: CASSQVALLAGVTDTQCF

abundance: many
d_gene: TRBD1
j_gene: TRBJ1-1
v_gene: TRBV5-1
CDR3nt: TGCGCCAGCAGCTTGGCAGGGGGCTACACTGAAGCTTTCTTT
CDR3aa: CASSLAGGYTEAFF

abundance: -
d_gene: TRBD1
j_gene: TRBJ1-6
v_gene: TRBV4-3
CDR3nt: TGTGCCAGCTGCTCATGGGACAGGGGAAGGAATTCACCCCTCCACTTT
CDR3aa: CASCSWDRGRNSPLHF

abundance: -
d_gene: -
j_gene: TRBJ1-2
v_gene: TRBV12-3/TRBV12-4
CDR3nt: TGTGCCAGCAGCCGGACCACAGGGTTCGACTATGGCTACACCTTC
CDR3aa: CASSRTTGFDYGYTF

abundance: -
d_gene: TRBD1
j_gene: TRBJ2-7
v_gene: TRBV11-2
CDR3nt: TGTGCCAGCAGCTTAGACCTGGGGACAGAAGTCTACGAGCAGCACTTC
CDR3aa: CASSLDLGTEVYEQHF

abundance: -
d_gene: TRBD2
j_gene: TRBJ2-2
v_gene: TRBV6-1
CDR3nt: TGTGCCAGCAGGGGACTAGCGGTGTCCGGGGAGCTGTTTTTT
CDR3aa: CASRGLAVSGELFF

abundance: few
d_gene: -
j_gene: TRBJ2-2
v_gene: TRBV6-1
CDR3nt: TGTGCCAACAGTGAAGGGTGGTGGCTCGCCGGGGAGCTGTTTTTT
CDR3aa: CANSEGWWLAGELFF